The TCR beta chain under discussion was sequenced for a study of CD8+CD57+ T cells in acquired aplastic anemia. This clonotype was seen repeatedly, ten times or more. Its antigen is as yet unknown. The study profiled TCR beta VDJ and CDR3 using genomic DNA as template. TCRdb re-called the reads with MiXCR, one entry per CDR3 protein. The repertoire has approximately 120,000 distinct CDR3 sequences, about 43% of them found once; the top ten carry more than 2.5%. The study's findings and limits: Comparison of patients with controls identified about 27 shared CD8+ CDR3 sequences.

Patients who underwent sequencing had shown CD8+CD57+ cell expansion by flow cytometry. With no exception, the patients had severe acquired aplastic anemia. The V gene's germline CDR1 is SNHLY and CDR2 FYNNEI. The CDR3 is 15 amino acids. V was trimmed by 3 bases and J by 2 bases, leaving 11 bases between them. The chain combines TRBV2 with TRBJ1-5; D not resolved. The sequence came from a human donor with aplastic anemia. Sequencing was done on a sample of sorted CD4+, CD8+, or CD8+CD57+ T cells (not recorded which) from PBMCs. The CDR3 coding sequence is TGTGCCAGCAGTGATCCCGGGTTTCGCAATCAGCCCCAGCATTTT. Protein: CASSDPGFRNQPQHF.